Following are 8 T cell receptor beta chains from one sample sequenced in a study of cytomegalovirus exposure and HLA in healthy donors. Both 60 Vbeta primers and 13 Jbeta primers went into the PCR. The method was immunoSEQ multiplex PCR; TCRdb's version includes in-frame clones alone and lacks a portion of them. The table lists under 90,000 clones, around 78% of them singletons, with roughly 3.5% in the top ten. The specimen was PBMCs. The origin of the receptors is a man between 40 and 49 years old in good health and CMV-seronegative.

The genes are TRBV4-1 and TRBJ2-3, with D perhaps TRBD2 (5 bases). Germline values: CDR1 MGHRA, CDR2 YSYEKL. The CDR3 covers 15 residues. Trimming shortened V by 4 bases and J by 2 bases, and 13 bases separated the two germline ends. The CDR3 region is CASSRTPSNTDTQYF. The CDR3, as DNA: TGCGCCAGCAGCCGGACTCCCTCGAACACAGATACGCAGTATTTT.

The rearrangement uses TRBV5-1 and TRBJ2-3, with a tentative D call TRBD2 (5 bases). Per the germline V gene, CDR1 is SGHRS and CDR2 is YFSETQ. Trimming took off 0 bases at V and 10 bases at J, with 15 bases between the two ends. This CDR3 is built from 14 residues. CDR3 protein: CASSLELPTRAQYF. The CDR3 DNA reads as TGCGCCAGCAGCTTGGAGTTACCCACGAGGGCGCAGTATTTT.

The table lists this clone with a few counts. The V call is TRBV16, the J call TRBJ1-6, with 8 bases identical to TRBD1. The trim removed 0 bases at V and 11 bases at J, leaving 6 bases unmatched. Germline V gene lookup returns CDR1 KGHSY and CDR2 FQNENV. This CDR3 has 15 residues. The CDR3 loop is CASSQSGTGPTPLHF. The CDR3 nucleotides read TGTGCCAGCAGCCAATCGGGGACAGGCCCTACACCCCTCCACTTT.

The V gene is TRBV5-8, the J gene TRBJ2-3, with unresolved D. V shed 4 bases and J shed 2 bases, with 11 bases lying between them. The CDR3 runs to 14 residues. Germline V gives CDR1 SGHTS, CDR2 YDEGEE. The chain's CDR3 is CASSERQNTDTQYF. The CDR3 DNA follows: TGTGCCAGCAGCGAGAGGCAGAACACAGATACGCAGTATTTT.

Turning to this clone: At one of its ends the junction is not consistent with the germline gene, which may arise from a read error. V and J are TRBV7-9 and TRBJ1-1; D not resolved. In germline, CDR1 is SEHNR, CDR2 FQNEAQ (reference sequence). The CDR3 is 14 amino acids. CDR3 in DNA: TGTTCCAGCAGCTCACGGGGTTCTTCCTATGAAGCTTTCTTT. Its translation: CSSSSRGSSYEAFF.

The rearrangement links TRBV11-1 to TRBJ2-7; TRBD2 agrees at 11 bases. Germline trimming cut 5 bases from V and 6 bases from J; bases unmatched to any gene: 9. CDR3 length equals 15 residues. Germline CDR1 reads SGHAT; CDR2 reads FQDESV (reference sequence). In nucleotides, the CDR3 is TGTGCCAGCAGCACCCCTAGCGGGGGGCTCCCCGAGCAGTACTTC. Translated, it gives CASSTPSGGLPEQYF.

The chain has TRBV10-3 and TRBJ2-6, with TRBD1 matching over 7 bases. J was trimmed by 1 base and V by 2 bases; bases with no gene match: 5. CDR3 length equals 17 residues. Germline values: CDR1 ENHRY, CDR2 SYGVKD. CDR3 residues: CAISERQGPSGANVLTF. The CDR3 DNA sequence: TGTGCCATCAGTGAGAGACAGGGTCCTTCTGGGGCCAACGTCCTGACTTTC.

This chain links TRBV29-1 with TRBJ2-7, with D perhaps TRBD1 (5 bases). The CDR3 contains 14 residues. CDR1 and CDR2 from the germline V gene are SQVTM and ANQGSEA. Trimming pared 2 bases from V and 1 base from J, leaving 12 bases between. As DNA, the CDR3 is TGCAGCGTTGAATCTGAGACAGAATCCTACGAGCAGTACTTC. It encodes CSVESETESYEQYF.